These 3 T cell receptor beta chains share one sample of origin, sequenced in a study of blood T cell repertoires in COVID-19. Assay used: immunoSEQ multiplex PCR; TCRdb lists only in-frame clones, some missing. The sample consists of 90,000 or so clones, about four fifths of them appearing once. Source material: peripheral blood. These receptors were obtained from a human donor in a cohort sampled during active COVID-19.

V is TRBV5-6 and J is TRBJ1-2; D unresolved. Germline V gene sequence: CDR1 SGHDT, CDR2 YYEEEE. The CDR3 covers 13 residues. Between the trimmed V and J ends, which lost 4 bases and 0 bases, there was a span of 7 bases. The CDR3 is CASSEGPNYGYTF. CDR3 bases: TGTGCCAGCAGCGAGGGCCCTAACTATGGCTACACCTTC.

The genes are TRBV11-2 and TRBJ2-7; TRBD2 is a possible D gene (6 bases). Trimming removed 1 base at V and 5 bases at J, with 15 bases between. Germline loops: CDR1 SGHAT, CDR2 FQNNGV. The CDR3 extends over 15 amino acids. The CDR3 nucleotides read TGTGCCAGCAGCTTAGTACCCGGGAGTTTCAACGAGCAGTACTTC. Its protein product is CASSLVPGSFNEQYF.

The chain recombines TRBV27 with TRBJ1-5; TRBD1 matches 10 bases. The length of the CDR3 is 13 residues. J gave up 7 bases and V 5 bases, and 2 bases lay outside the gene matches. The germline CDR1 and CDR2 sequences are MNHEY and SMNVEV (reference sequence). As DNA, the CDR3 is TGTGCCAGCAGTGGGACAGGGGACCAGCCCCAGCATTTT. It encodes CASSGTGDQPQHF.